The 3 T cell receptor beta chains reported below all come from one sample, sequenced in a study of blood T cell repertoires in COVID-19 (dated by TCRdb to about 2020). Libraries came from the immunoSEQ multiplex PCR assay. TCRdb retrieved this table from immuneACCESS and kept in-frame rearrangements only. Not all clones are present; in checked studies, unresolved V genes account for under half, and no reason is known for the remainder. The table for this sample lists 300,000 to 350,000 clones; roughly 87% of them were counted only once. In total, the top ten clones hold approximately 10% of the sample. Specimen: peripheral blood. Receptors originate from a man aged 30 to 45 with COVID-19, enrolled during active disease.

The V gene is TRBV4-3, the J gene TRBJ1-2, with D perhaps matching TRBD1 (6 bases). The V gene lost 3 bases and the J gene lost 8 bases, with 16 bases spanning the gap. Germline V lookup: CDR1 LGHNA, CDR2 YSLEER. This CDR3 is built from 14 residues. Written as DNA, the CDR3 is TGCGCCAGCAGCCATAGCAGGGGAGCGGGGGGCTACACCTTC. Its protein product is CASSHSRGAGGYTF.

This clone was seen once. The chain links TRBV10-3 to TRBJ2-1; 12 bases agree with TRBD2. Germline assignment: CDR1 ENHRY and CDR2 SYGVKD. The CDR3 length is 17 residues. J lost 4 bases, V lost 3 bases, and 7 bases had no gene match. CDR3 DNA: TGTGCCATCAGTGACCCTCAAGGACTAGCGGGGTACAATGAGCAGTTCTTC. Translated, it gives CAISDPQGLAGYNEQFF.

V and J are TRBV6-5 and TRBJ1-2, with D perhaps TRBD1 (5 bases). The germline gives CDR1 MNHEY, CDR2 SVGAGI. This CDR3 is built from 11 residues. The V gene lost 6 bases and the J gene lost 5 bases, with 7 bases spanning the gap. The CDR3 sequence: CASRSGYGYTF. CDR3 DNA: TGTGCCAGCAGGTCAGGGTATGGCTACACCTTC.